Each of the 26 T cell receptor beta chains below was sequenced from the same sample in a study of blood T cell repertoires in COVID-19. TCRdb keeps only in-frame clones here, not all; method: immunoSEQ multiplex PCR. The sample lists over 350,000 clones; 80% to 90% were seen once. The sample consisted of peripheral blood. Receptors originate from a woman in her twenties or thirties with acute or convalescent COVID-19.

This clone came up a few times. V gene TRBV5-1 combines with J gene TRBJ2-3, with TRBD2 as a possible D gene (5 bases). The V end lost 4 bases, the J end lost 2 bases, and 14 bases lay between the germline ends. CDR1 and CDR2 (germline): SGHRS, YFSETQ. The CDR3 has 15 residues. The CDR3 region is CASSPAGVYTDTQYF. The CDR3, as DNA: TGCGCCAGCAGCCCTGCCGGGGTGTACACAGATACGCAGTATTTT. The variable domain in full, with the rest retrieved from reference TRBV5-1 and TRBJ2-3, is KAGVTQTPRYLIKTRGQQVTLSCSPISGHRSVSWYQQTPGQGLQFLFEYFSETQRNKGNFPGRFSGRQFSNSRSEMNVSTLELGDSALYLCASSPAGVYTDTQYFGPGTRLTVL.

The rearrangement uses TRBV3-1 (or the pseudogene TRBV3-2) and TRBJ2-1; TRBD1 matches 9 bases. CDR1 is LGHDT, CDR2 YNNKEL, per germline (reference sequence). This CDR3 has 18 residues. The junction had 16 bases not matched to a gene; V was cut back by 2 bases and J by 8 bases. DNA of the CDR3: TGTGCCAGCAGCCAACCCACCCGGGACAGGGTTGCACACGATGAGCAGTTCTTC. Encoded protein: CASSQPTRDRVAHDEQFF.

The chain couples TRBV9 to TRBJ2-3, with 10 bases lining up with TRBD2. The CDR3 loop spans 13 amino acids. Per germline, CDR1 SGDLS and CDR2 YYNGEE. Trimming removed 6 bases from V and 4 bases from J; junction bases left unmatched: 2. The CDR3 DNA sequence: TGTGCCAGCAACAGCGGGGGGGCAGATACGCAGTATTTT. As protein: CASNSGGADTQYF.

The chain carries TRBV28 and TRBJ1-1; 9 bases are a match to TRBD1. Germline V lookup: CDR1 MDHEN, CDR2 SYDVKM. Unmatched junction bases numbered 4, after V lost 4 bases and J lost 4 bases. The length of the CDR3 is 14 residues. This CDR3 is CASSWTGAFTEAFF. The DNA for the CDR3 is TGTGCCAGCAGTTGGACAGGGGCTTTCACTGAAGCTTTCTTT.

The chain links TRBV5-8 to TRBJ2-2; 7 nucleotides agree with TRBD1. The V gene end was trimmed by 5 bases and the J gene end by 1 base; junction bases not matched to a gene: 8. Per germline, CDR1 SGHTS and CDR2 YDEGEE. The CDR3 is 16 amino acids. The CDR3 DNA follows: TGTGCCAGCAGATCTGACAGGGTAGGGAACACCGGGGAGCTGTTTTTT. Residues: CASRSDRVGNTGELFF.

The chain has TRBV5-1 and TRBJ2-7; D might be TRBD1 (7 bases). This CDR3 has 14 amino acids. Trimming left V 7 bases short and J 5 bases short, with 19 bases between. The germline V gene has CDR1 SGHRS and CDR2 YFSETQ. The CDR3 DNA sequence: TGCGCCAGCCATTTTTCTGGAGGGGGCGACGAGCAGTACTTC. Encoded protein: CASHFSGGGDEQYF. The full variable domain, completed using reference TRBV5-1 and TRBJ2-7, is KAGVTQTPRYLIKTRGQQVTLSCSPISGHRSVSWYQQTPGQGLQFLFEYFSETQRNKGNFPGRFSGRQFSNSRSEMNVSTLELGDSALYLCASHFSGGGDEQYFGPGTRLTVT.

The chain's CDR3 is CSVESRLGTAEAFF. The CDR3 DNA follows: TGCAGCGTTGAAAGCCGACTCGGGACAGCCGAAGCTTTCTTT. The chain is built from TRBV29-1 and TRBJ1-1, with 7 bases matching TRBD1. Germline CDR1 reads SQVTM; CDR2 reads ANQGSEA. V gave up 2 bases and J gave up 8 bases; unmatched junction bases: 11. CDR3 length equals 14 residues. The variable domain in full, completed from reference TRBV29-1 and TRBJ1-1, reads SAVISQKPSRDICQRGTSLTIQCQVDSQVTMMFWYRQQPGQSLTLIATANQGSEATYESGFVIDKFPISRPNLTFSTLTVSNMSPEDSSIYLCSVESRLGTAEAFFGQGTRLTVV.

A word on this clone: The same CDR3 arises from other DNA sequences in this sample as well. The chain links TRBV9 to TRBJ1-5; no clear D gene. Germline V gene data show CDR1 as SGDLS and CDR2 as YYNGEE. The CDR3 consists of 14 residues. V was shortened by 0 bases and J by 1 base, with 5 bases between the two germline ends. The CDR3 DNA follows: TGTGCCAGCAGCGTAGGAGCCAGCAATCAGCCCCAGCATTTT. Amino acids: CASSVGASNQPQHF.

The rearrangement uses TRBV7-2 and TRBJ1-5; D is undetermined. The CDR3 runs to 15 residues. V was shortened by 3 bases and J by 0 bases, with 9 bases between the two germline ends. Germline V gives CDR1 SGHTA, CDR2 FQGNSA. The CDR3 bases are TGTGCCAGCAGCTTCGACGGAGATAGCAATCAGCCCCAGCATTTT. This codes for CASSFDGDSNQPQHF.

The chain employs TRBV5-8 and TRBJ1-2; 12 nucleotides align to TRBD1. The CDR3 is made up of 14 amino acids. V was pared by 4 bases and J by 4 bases, with 2 bases of the junction left unmatched. Germline V lookup: CDR1 SGHTS, CDR2 YDEGEE. CDR3 DNA: TGTGCCAGCAGCCCGGGACAGGGGGCCTATGGCTACACCTTC. Translated: CASSPGQGAYGYTF.

The chain carries TRBV7-9 and TRBJ1-2; D gene unclear. Trimming removed 1 base from V and 7 bases from J, with 16 bases in between. The CDR3 sequence is 15 residues long. Germline V lookup: CDR1 SEHNR, CDR2 FQNEAQ (reference sequence). Here the CDR3 DNA reads TGTGCCAGCAGCTTAGTTTCAGATGGTGAACCTGGCTACACCTTC. Protein sequence: CASSLVSDGEPGYTF.

The rearrangement uses TRBV6-2 or TRBV6-3 and TRBJ2-5, with 7 bases matching TRBD2. Trimming cost V 0 bases and J 2 bases; bases outside gene matches: 6. The CDR3 totals 16 residues. Germline V lookup: CDR1 MNHEY, CDR2 SVGEGT. CDR3 loop: CASSYSTSSLQETQYF. As DNA, the CDR3 is TGTGCCAGCAGTTACTCGACTAGCTCCCTTCAAGAGACCCAGTACTTC.

V is TRBV28 and J is TRBJ2-6, with D hard to call. Germline V gene data show CDR1 as MDHEN and CDR2 as SYDVKM. The V gene lost 5 bases and the J gene lost 0 bases, with 5 bases spanning the gap. This CDR3 region has 14 residues. CDR3 in amino acids: CASSRFSGANVLTF. DNA for the CDR3: TGTGCCAGCAGTCGGTTCTCTGGGGCCAACGTCCTGACTTTC.

This chain connects TRBV10-3 to TRBJ2-1; 7 bases match TRBD2. The CDR3 sequence is 15 residues long. Germline-derived CDR1 and CDR2 are ENHRY and SYGVKD. The V and J ends lost 0 bases and 8 bases, in that order; junction bases with no gene match: 7. CDR3 loop: CAISESSFGGDEQFF. The CDR3 DNA is TGTGCCATCAGTGAGTCCTCCTTTGGGGGGGATGAGCAGTTCTTC.

This sequence joins TRBV2 and TRBJ2-4; a weak D match, TRBD2 (6 bases). This CDR3 contains 13 residues. The germline V gene encodes CDR1 SNHLY and CDR2 FYNNEI. Trimming took 0 bases from V and 9 from J, leaving 9 bases between them. This CDR3 reads CASSEAGDSIQYF. CDR3 in DNA: TGTGCCAGCAGTGAAGCGGGGGACTCCATTCAGTACTTC.

The chain recombines TRBV7-3 with TRBJ2-1; a possible D gene is TRBD2 (7 bases). Germline CDR1 SGHTA, CDR2 FQGTGA. The CDR3 sequence is 14 residues long. The germline V and J ends were trimmed by 7 bases and 7 bases, with 17 bases remaining between them. The CDR3 loop reads CASTEGGPGNEQFF. The CDR3 DNA reads as TGTGCCAGCACCGAGGGGGGGCCGGGAAATGAGCAGTTCTTC. The full variable domain, with the rest looked up from reference TRBV7-3 and TRBJ2-1, is GAGVSQTPSNKVTEKGKYVELRCDPISGHTALYWYRQSLGQGPEFLIYFQGTGAADDSGLPNDRFFAVRPEGSVSTLKIQRTERGDSAVYLCASTEGGPGNEQFFGPGTRLTVL.

In its sample, this clone was seen a few times. The V and J genes are TRBV2 and TRBJ2-5, with D possibly TRBD2 on 5 matching bases. Germline CDR1 and CDR2: SNHLY and FYNNEI. The CDR3 is made up of 13 amino acids. Trimming removed 0 bases from V and 7 bases from J, with 9 bases in between. CDR3 bases: TGTGCCAGCAGTGAAGCGCTTCGGGGGACCCAGTACTTC. It is translated as CASSEALRGTQYF.

This clone was seen at least ten times. In DNA form, the CDR3 reads TGCGCCAGCAGTGAGTACAGGGGTGGGCAGCCCCAGCATTTT. It yields the protein CASSEYRGGQPQHF. V and J are TRBV10-2 and TRBJ1-5; 7 bases match TRBD1. Germline V lookup: CDR1 WSHSY, CDR2 SAAADI. This CDR3 region has 14 residues. Trimming at V came to 1 base and at J to 7 bases, leaving 4 bases not matched to a gene.

The rearrangement uses TRBV10-2 and TRBJ2-7; 10 positions match TRBD2. The CDR3 extends over 14 amino acids. Germline CDR1 reads WSHSY; CDR2 reads SAAADI. Trimming at V came to 6 bases and at J to 3 bases, leaving 5 bases not matched to a gene. CDR3 nucleotides: TGCGCCAGCAGGCAGCGGGGGGGGGACTACGAGCAGTACTTC. Amino acids: CASRQRGGDYEQYF.

J is TRBJ1-4 and V is TRBV5-8; D is unclear. From germline, CDR1 is SGHTS and CDR2 YDEGEE. The CDR3 has 14 amino acids. V dropped 0 bases and J dropped 7 bases, with 10 bases sitting between them. CDR3: CASSLVSRGEKLFF. The CDR3 region has the DNA TGTGCCAGCAGCTTGGTCTCTCGGGGTGAAAAACTGTTTTTT.

V is TRBV5-1 and J is TRBJ2-3, with D possibly matching TRBD2 (7 bases). With 4 bases removed from V and 4 bases from J, the gap between germline ends came to 22 bases. This CDR3 comprises 17 residues. Germline assignment: CDR1 SGHRS and CDR2 YFSETQ. The CDR3 DNA reads as TGCGCCAGCAGCCCACTAGGGGGGGCCCTTGTGGCAGATACGCAGTATTTT. This sequence encodes CASSPLGGALVADTQYF.

V and J are TRBV21-1 and TRBJ2-7; TRBD2, the table's D call, lacks a check against the DNA. TRBV21-1 is a pseudogene. CDR3 size: 15 residues. The CDR3 is CASSRSLAGSYQQYF. DNA of the CDR3: TGTGCCAGCAGCAGATCCCTAGCGGGGAGCTACCAGCAGTACTTC.

The sample holds a few counts of this clone. J is TRBJ2-2 and V is TRBV19; 8 positions match TRBD1. The CDR3 is 15 amino acids. The ends lost 6 bases at V and 6 bases at J; junction bases unmatched: 9. Germline V gene lookup returns CDR1 LNHDA and CDR2 SQIVND (reference sequence). The CDR3 DNA reads TGTGCCAGTAGCCCCAGGGGGCGCATTCCCGGGGAGCTGTTTTTT. It encodes CASSPRGRIPGELFF.

Concerning this clone itself: The same CDR3 also results from other DNA sequences found in this sample. The chain's CDR3 is CASSLGGGAYEQYF. The CDR3 DNA sequence: TGTGCCAGCAGTTTAGGAGGGGGCGCCTACGAGCAGTACTTC. The chain couples TRBV27 to TRBJ2-7; tentatively, D is TRBD1 (7 bases). There are 14 residues in the CDR3. Germline V lookup: CDR1 MNHEY, CDR2 SMNVEV (reference sequence). Trimming stripped 2 bases from V and 2 bases from J, with 10 bases between.

V usage is TRBV6-1 and J usage is TRBJ1-5, with a tentative D call TRBD1 (6 bases). This CDR3 contains 14 residues. Trimming shortened V by 3 bases and J by 6 bases, and 12 bases separated the two germline ends. CDR1 is MNHNS, CDR2 SASEGT, per germline. The CDR3 region has the DNA TGTGCCAGCAGTGACAACAGGGCAAGTCAGCCCCAGCATTTT. Protein product: CASSDNRASQPQHF.

The genes are TRBV12-5 and TRBJ2-2, with 8 positions matching TRBD1. The V and J ends lost 3 bases and 6 bases, in that order; junction bases with no gene match: 9. The CDR3 loop spans 16 amino acids. The germline V gene encodes CDR1 LGHNT and CDR2 FRNRAP. The CDR3 here is CASGFPLTGGAGELFF. The CDR3 DNA sequence: TGTGCTAGTGGTTTCCCTCTAACAGGGGGAGCCGGGGAGCTGTTTTTT.